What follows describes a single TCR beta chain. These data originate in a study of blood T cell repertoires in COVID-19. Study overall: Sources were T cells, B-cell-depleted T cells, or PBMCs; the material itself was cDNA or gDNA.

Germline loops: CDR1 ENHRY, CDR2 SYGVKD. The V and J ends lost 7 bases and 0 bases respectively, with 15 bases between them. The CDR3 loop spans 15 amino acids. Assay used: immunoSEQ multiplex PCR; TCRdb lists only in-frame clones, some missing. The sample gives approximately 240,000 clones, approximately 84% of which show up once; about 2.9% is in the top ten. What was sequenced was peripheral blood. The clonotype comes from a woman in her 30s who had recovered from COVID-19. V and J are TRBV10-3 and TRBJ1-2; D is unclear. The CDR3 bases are TGTGCCATCACCATGGACTCTAACCCTAACTATGGCTACACCTTC. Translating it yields CAITMDSNPNYGYTF.